These 10 T cell receptor beta chains came from one sample sequenced in a study of T cell changes during pregnancy in multiple sclerosis. Generated by immunoSEQ multiplex PCR, the TCRdb table keeps only in-frame clones and is missing some. Of about 38,000 clones listed, 80% to 95% were seen once; the top ten hold about an eighth. The source material was CD8+ T cells from peripheral blood mononuclear cells, sampled after pregnancy. These receptors all come from a female donor with multiple sclerosis, enrolled in a pregnancy study.

The J gene is TRBJ2-5, the V gene TRBV7-9, with D maybe TRBD2 (6 bases). Germline V gene lookup returns CDR1 SEHNR and CDR2 FQNEAQ (reference sequence). The V gene lost 4 bases and the J gene lost 5 bases, with 8 bases spanning the gap. CDR3 length: 12 amino acids. The CDR3 coding sequence is TGTGCCAGCAGCTGGGGAGGCGAGACCCAGTACTTC. It encodes CASSWGGETQYF.

This sequence joins TRBV15 and TRBJ2-7; a weak D match, TRBD1 (5 bases). Per germline, CDR1 LNHNV and CDR2 YYDKDF (reference sequence). CDR3 length equals 14 residues. The V and J ends lost 5 bases and 6 bases respectively, with 17 bases between them. CDR3 sequence: CATSVPPGRGEQYF. In nucleotides, the CDR3 is TGTGCCACCAGCGTTCCCCCAGGGCGAGGCGAGCAGTACTTC.

The J gene is TRBJ1-1, the V gene TRBV7-6; 10 bases map to TRBD1. From germline, CDR1 is SGHVS and CDR2 FNYEAQ. After removal of 5 bases from V and 1 base from J, the junction contained 4 bases not matched to a gene. CDR3 length: 15 residues. The CDR3: CASSIGQGGNTEAFF. DNA for the CDR3: TGTGCCAGCAGCATTGGACAGGGGGGGAACACTGAAGCTTTCTTT.

The chain employs TRBV4-1 and TRBJ2-1; D gene ambiguous. CDR1 and CDR2 from the germline V gene are MGHRA and YSYEKL. The V gene lost 3 bases and the J gene lost 1 base, with 22 bases spanning the gap. This CDR3 is 19 amino acids long. CDR3 protein: CASSHPGAQPTESYNEQFF. The CDR3 coding sequence is TGCGCCAGCAGCCATCCCGGAGCCCAACCGACTGAATCCTACAATGAGCAGTTCTTC.

Points on this clone: The same CDR3 also results from other DNA sequences found in this sample. This sequence joins TRBV5-1 and TRBJ2-7, with 12 bases identical to TRBD1. V lost 4 bases and J lost 4; bases outside the gene matches: 3. Germline lookup yields CDR1 SGHRS and CDR2 YFSETQ. The CDR3 loop spans 14 amino acids. This CDR3 is CASSPGQGAYEQYF. CDR3 bases: TGCGCCAGCAGCCCGGGACAGGGGGCTTACGAGCAGTACTTC. The full variable domain, its missing parts supplied by reference TRBV5-1 and TRBJ2-7, is KAGVTQTPRYLIKTRGQQVTLSCSPISGHRSVSWYQQTPGQGLQFLFEYFSETQRNKGNFPGRFSGRQFSNSRSEMNVSTLELGDSALYLCASSPGQGAYEQYFGPGTRLTVT.

This clone was observed a single time. The rearrangement links TRBV7-9 to TRBJ2-1; TRBD2 matches at 13 bases. The germline gives CDR1 SEHNR, CDR2 FQNEAQ (reference sequence). The CDR3 covers 16 residues. V was clipped by 4 bases and J by 8 bases; unmatched bases: 8. Here the CDR3 DNA reads TGTGCCAGCAGCTCCACTAGCGGGAGGGTGAGGGATGAGCAGTTCTTC. Its protein product is CASSSTSGRVRDEQFF.

This chain uses TRBV6-6 with TRBJ1-2, with D possibly being TRBD1 (5 bases). Germline CDR1 is MNHNY and CDR2 is SVGAGI (reference sequence). The V gene lost 8 bases and the J gene lost 4 bases, with 14 bases spanning the gap. The CDR3 totals 13 residues. The CDR3 DNA is TGTGCCAGCGGACATCCGTCGAGCTATGGCTACACCTTC. It encodes CASGHPSSYGYTF.

This sequence joins TRBV5-1 and TRBJ2-6, with TRBD1 matching 7 bases. CDR1 is SGHRS and CDR2 is YFSETQ in the germline V gene. J lost 15 bases, V lost 5 bases, and 17 bases had no gene match. The CDR3 has 15 amino acids. CDR3 sequence (DNA): TGCGCCAGCAGTGAAACCGGGACAGACGACCTGAGCCTGACTTTC. This codes for CASSETGTDDLSLTF.

V and J are TRBV6-5 and TRBJ2-7, with 11 bases matching TRBD2. This CDR3 comprises 15 residues. CDR1 and CDR2 (germline): MNHEY, SVGAGI. V shed 0 bases, J shed 6 bases, and the junction held 4 bases outside the gene matches. CDR3 in amino acids: CASSYSGLAGGEQYF. Written as DNA, the CDR3 is TGTGCCAGCAGTTACTCGGGTCTAGCGGGAGGCGAGCAGTACTTC.

V and J are TRBV7-9 and TRBJ2-7, with a tentative D call TRBD2 (5 bases). V was cut by 4 bases and J by 2 bases, with 9 bases left in between. Germline lookup yields CDR1 SEHNR and CDR2 FQNEAQ (reference sequence). The CDR3 runs to 13 residues. This CDR3 reads CASSSGKTYEQYF. Written as DNA, the CDR3 is TGTGCCAGCAGCTCGGGAAAAACCTACGAGCAGTACTTC.